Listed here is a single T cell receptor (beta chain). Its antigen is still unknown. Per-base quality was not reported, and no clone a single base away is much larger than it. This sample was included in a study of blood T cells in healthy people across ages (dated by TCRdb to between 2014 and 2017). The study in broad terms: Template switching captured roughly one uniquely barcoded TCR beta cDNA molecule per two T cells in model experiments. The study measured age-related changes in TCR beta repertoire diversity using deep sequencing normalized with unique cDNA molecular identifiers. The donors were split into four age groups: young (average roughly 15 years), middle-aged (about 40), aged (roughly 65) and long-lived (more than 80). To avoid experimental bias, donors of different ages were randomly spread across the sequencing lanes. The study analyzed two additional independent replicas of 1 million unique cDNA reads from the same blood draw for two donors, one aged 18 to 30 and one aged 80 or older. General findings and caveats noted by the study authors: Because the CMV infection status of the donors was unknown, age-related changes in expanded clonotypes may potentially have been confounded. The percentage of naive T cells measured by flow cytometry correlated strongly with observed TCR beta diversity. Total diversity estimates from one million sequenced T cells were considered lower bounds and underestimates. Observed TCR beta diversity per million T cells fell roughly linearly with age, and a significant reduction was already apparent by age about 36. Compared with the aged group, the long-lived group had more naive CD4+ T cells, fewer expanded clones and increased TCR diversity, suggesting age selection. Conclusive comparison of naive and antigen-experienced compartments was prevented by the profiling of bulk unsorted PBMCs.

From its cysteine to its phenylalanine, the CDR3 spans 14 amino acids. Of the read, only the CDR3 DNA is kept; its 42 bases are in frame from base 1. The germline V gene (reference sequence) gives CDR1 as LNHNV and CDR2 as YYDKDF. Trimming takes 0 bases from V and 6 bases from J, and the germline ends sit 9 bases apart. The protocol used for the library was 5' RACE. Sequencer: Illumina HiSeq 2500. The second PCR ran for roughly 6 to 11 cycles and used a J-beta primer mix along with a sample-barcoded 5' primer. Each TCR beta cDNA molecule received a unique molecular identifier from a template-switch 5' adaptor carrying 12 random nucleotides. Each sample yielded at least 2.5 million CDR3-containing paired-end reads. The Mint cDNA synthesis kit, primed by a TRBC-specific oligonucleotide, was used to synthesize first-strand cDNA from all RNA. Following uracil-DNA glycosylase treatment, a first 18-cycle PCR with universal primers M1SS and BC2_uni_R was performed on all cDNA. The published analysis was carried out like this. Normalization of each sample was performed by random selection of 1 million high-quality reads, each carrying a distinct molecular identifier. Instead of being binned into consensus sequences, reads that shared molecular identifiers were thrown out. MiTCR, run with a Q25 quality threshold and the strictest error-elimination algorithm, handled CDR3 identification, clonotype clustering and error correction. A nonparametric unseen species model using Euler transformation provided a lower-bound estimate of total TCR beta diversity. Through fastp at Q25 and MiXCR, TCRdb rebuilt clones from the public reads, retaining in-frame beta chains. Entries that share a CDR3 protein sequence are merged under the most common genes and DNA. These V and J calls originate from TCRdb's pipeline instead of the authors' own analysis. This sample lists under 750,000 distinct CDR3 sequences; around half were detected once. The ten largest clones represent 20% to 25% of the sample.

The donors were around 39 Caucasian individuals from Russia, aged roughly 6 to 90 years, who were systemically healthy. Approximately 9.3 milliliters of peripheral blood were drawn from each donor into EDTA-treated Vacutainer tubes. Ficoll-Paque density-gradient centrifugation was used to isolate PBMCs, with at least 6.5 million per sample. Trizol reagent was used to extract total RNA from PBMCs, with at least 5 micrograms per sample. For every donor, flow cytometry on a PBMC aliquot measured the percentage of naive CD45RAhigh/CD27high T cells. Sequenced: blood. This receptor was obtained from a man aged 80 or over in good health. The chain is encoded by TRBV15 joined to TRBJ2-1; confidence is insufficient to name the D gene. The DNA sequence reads TGTGCCACCAGCAGAGATTTACCAACCAATGAGCAGTTCTTC. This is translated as CATSRDLPTNEQFF. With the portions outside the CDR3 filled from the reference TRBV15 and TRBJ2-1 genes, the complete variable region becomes DAMVIQNPRYQVTQFGKPVTLSCSQTLNHNVMYWYQQKSSQAPKLLFHYYDKDFNNEADTPDNFQSRRPNTSFCFLDIRSPGLGDTAMYLCATSRDLPTNEQFFGPGTRLTVL.